These T cell receptor beta chains were read from a single sample in a study of blood T cells in healthy people across ages. Each CDR3 protein gets one entry after TCRdb re-called the 5' RACE reads with MiXCR. The sample holds about 1 million distinct CDR3 sequences, about 23% seen once. These sequences were also reported in another study, on T cells of mothers and their children.

The sequencing input was blood. Source of these receptors: a girl under 10 years old in good health. The CDR3 runs from the conserved cysteine through the conserved F or W. The order of the fields is J gene, clone size, V gene, D gene, CDR3 protein, CDR3 DNA. The D gene is left open where the match is weak. Clone size is not always given. Where it is, it says once, few, many or a class for expanded clones.

>TRBJ2-2|few|TRBV24-1|.
CATEPGADTGELFF
TGTGCCACTGAACCCGGGGCCGACACCGGGGAGCTGTTTTTT
>TRBJ2-1|.|TRBV29-1|TRBD2
CSVPSGAYNEQFF
TGCAGCGTTCCGAGCGGGGCATACAATGAGCAGTTCTTC
>TRBJ1-2|.|TRBV19|.
CASSIKEAYGYTF
TGTGCCAGTAGTATTAAGGAGGCGTATGGCTACACCTTC
>TRBJ1-5|many|TRBV12-3/TRBV12-4|.
CASSSRGNQPQHF
TGTGCCAGCAGTTCAAGGGGAAATCAGCCCCAGCATTTT
>TRBJ2-5|.|TRBV29-1|.
CSVGSGDQETQYF
TGCAGCGTAGGGTCTGGGGATCAAGAGACCCAGTACTTC
>TRBJ2-5|few|TRBV11-2|.
CASSQHVPSHSQETQYF
TGTGCCAGCAGCCAGCACGTCCCTAGTCATTCGCAAGAGACCCAGTACTTC
>TRBJ2-7|few|TRBV20-1|.
CSARGQGVTEQYF
TGCAGTGCTAGAGGTCAAGGCGTCACCGAGCAGTACTTC
>TRBJ2-5|.|TRBV5-1|.
CASSLAEGRQETQYF
TGCGCCAGCAGCTTGGCCGAGGGGAGACAAGAGACCCAGTACTTC
>TRBJ1-1|few|TRBV14|TRBD1
CASSPFRTGEASF
TGTGCCAGCAGCCCCTTTAGGACAGGCGAAGCTTCCTTT
>TRBJ2-7|.|TRBV3-1|TRBD2
CASSQESLSAGGRYEQYF
TGTGCCAGCAGCCAAGAGTCCCTCTCCGCGGGAGGGAGGTACGAGCAGTACTTC
>TRBJ2-5|few|TRBV9|.
CASSVWEWETQYF
TGTGCCAGCAGCGTCTGGGAGTGGGAGACCCAGTACTTC
>TRBJ2-7|.|TRBV4-3|.
CASSQDRENPSYEQYF
TGCGCCAGCAGCCAAGATCGGGAAAACCCGTCCTACGAGCAGTACTTC
>TRBJ2-5|few|TRBV7-6|TRBD2
CASTGLAGGHQETQYF
TGTGCCAGCACGGGACTAGCGGGGGGTCATCAAGAGACCCAGTACTTC
>TRBJ2-7|.|TRBV20-1|TRBD2
CSAGDPSRREGRDEQYF
TGCAGTGCTGGAGATCCCTCTAGGCGGGAGGGGAGGGACGAGCAGTACTTC
>TRBJ2-1|.|TRBV20-1|.
CSASDFYEQFF
TGCAGTGCTAGTGATTTCTATGAGCAGTTCTTC
>TRBJ2-2|few|TRBV5-1|TRBD1
CASSQTGGGTGELFF
TGCGCCAGCAGCCAGACAGGGGGCGGCACCGGGGAGCTGTTTTTT
>TRBJ1-2|.|TRBV5-1|.
CASSSSDRLLYGYTF
TGCGCCAGCAGCTCGTCGGACCGCTTACTCTATGGCTACACCTTC
>TRBJ2-3|.|TRBV7-3|.
CTSSSIGSTDTQYF
TGTACCAGCAGCTCCATCGGATCCACAGATACGCAGTATTTT
>TRBJ1-2|.|TRBV5-1|.
CASSLGTPVYGYTF
TGCGCCAGCAGCTTGGGAACTCCAGTGTATGGCTACACCTTC
>TRBJ1-5|few|TRBV5-6|.
CASSWAGNQPQHF
TGTGCCAGCAGCTGGGCAGGGAACCAGCCCCAGCATTTT
>TRBJ2-4|.|TRBV4-2|.
CASSQEYRTQGPKNIQYF
TGTGCCAGCAGCCAAGAATACCGGACCCAAGGGCCCAAAAACATTCAGTACTTC
>TRBJ1-1|few|TRBV15|.
CATSRDRALTEAFF
TGTGCCACCAGCAGAGATCGGGCACTCACTGAAGCTTTCTTT
>TRBJ2-7|.|TRBV18|.
CASSPVARMYEQYF
TGTGCCAGCTCACCGGTGGCCAGGATGTACGAGCAGTACTTC
>TRBJ2-7|few|TRBV7-8|.
CASSSRWGVQEKAYEQYF
TGTGCCAGCAGCTCCCGCTGGGGGGTACAGGAGAAAGCCTACGAGCAGTACTTC
>TRBJ1-2|.|TRBV7-6|.
CASSDDARTNYGYTF
TGTGCCAGCAGTGACGATGCGAGAACTAACTATGGCTACACCTTC
>TRBJ2-5|.|TRBV6-2/TRBV6-3|TRBD1
CASSYSGQGTQETQYF
TGTGCCAGCAGTTACTCTGGACAGGGGACCCAAGAGACCCAGTACTTC
>TRBJ1-2|many|TRBV7-9|.
CASSSPGSNYGYTF
TGTGCCAGCAGCTCCCCCGGGTCTAACTATGGCTACACCTTC
>TRBJ2-5|few|TRBV25-1|.
CASSEYSDETQYF
TGTGCCAGCAGTGAATATTCCGACGAGACCCAGTACTTC
>TRBJ2-1|.|TRBV5-6|.
CASNHLRASNEQFF
TGTGCCAGCAATCACCTGCGGGCGAGCAATGAGCAGTTCTTC
>TRBJ2-5|.|TRBV11-2|.
CASSPGRLKGETQYF
TGTGCCAGCAGCCCAGGACGTCTCAAGGGGGAGACCCAGTACTTC
>TRBJ2-3|.|TRBV5-1|TRBD2
CASSNSGRTDTQYF
TGCGCCAGCAGCAATAGCGGGAGGACAGATACGCAGTATTTT
>TRBJ2-5|few|TRBV10-3|.
CAISERTQQETQYF
TGTGCCATCAGTGAGAGGACCCAACAAGAGACCCAGTACTTC
>TRBJ2-7|few|TRBV4-1|.
CASSSYFSGWTEAYEQYF
TGCGCCAGCAGCTCGTATTTCTCCGGGTGGACAGAAGCCTACGAGCAGTACTTC
>TRBJ1-1|.|TRBV7-2|TRBD1
CASSQGTGRTEAFF
TGTGCCAGCAGCCAGGGGACAGGGAGAACTGAAGCTTTCTTT
>TRBJ2-7|few|TRBV20-1|.
CSALPPQGSLVREQYF
TGCAGTGCCCTACCCCCCCAGGGCAGTTTAGTAAGGGAGCAGTACTTC
>TRBJ1-4|.|TRBV5-1|.
CASSLDWNEKLFF
TGCGCCAGCAGCTTGGACTGGAATGAAAAACTGTTTTTT
>TRBJ1-4|.|TRBV7-9|.
CASSSPGPLGEKLFF
TGTGCCAGCAGCTCTCCGGGACCCCTGGGAGAAAAACTGTTTTTT
>TRBJ2-1|many|TRBV7-6|TRBD2
CASSLDPASGSESYEQFF
TGTGCCAGCAGCTTAGATCCAGCTAGCGGGAGTGAGAGCTATGAGCAGTTCTTC
>TRBJ2-7|.|TRBV7-2|.
CASSFERVSYEQYF
TGTGCCAGCAGCTTTGAGAGGGTATCCTACGAGCAGTACTTC
>TRBJ1-2|.|TRBV24-1|.
CATSIGGTLYGYTF
TGTGCCACCAGTATTGGGGGGACCCTCTATGGCTACACCTTC
>TRBJ2-5|.|TRBV20-1|.
CSASLWWGAKYPQETQYF
TGCAGTGCTAGCCTCTGGTGGGGGGCCAAGTATCCGCAAGAGACCCAGTACTTC
>TRBJ2-5|few|TRBV19|.
CASSKGDLETQYF
TGTGCCAGTAGCAAGGGCGATCTAGAGACCCAGTACTTC
>TRBJ2-5|many|TRBV7-9|TRBD2
CASGVAGGEETQYF
TGTGCCAGCGGCGTAGCGGGGGGAGAAGAGACCCAGTACTTC
>TRBJ2-1|few|TRBV5-1|TRBD2
CASSHDSGGAYEQFF
TGCGCCAGCAGCCACGATAGCGGGGGGGCCTATGAGCAGTTCTTC
>TRBJ2-1|few|TRBV7-2|.
CASSLTTSYVHNEQFF
TGTGCCAGCAGCTTAACCACTTCCTATGTTCACAATGAGCAGTTCTTC
>TRBJ2-5|.|TRBV20-1|TRBD2
CSATYSGRQETQYF
TGCAGTGCGACCTATAGCGGGAGGCAAGAGACCCAGTACTTC
>TRBJ2-1|few|TRBV7-2|.
CASSLDRVAEQFF
TGTGCCAGCAGCTTAGATCGAGTGGCTGAGCAGTTCTTC
>TRBJ2-3|.|TRBV12-3/TRBV12-4|TRBD2
CASSPSPSGGGDTQYF
TGTGCCAGCAGTCCCTCTCCTAGCGGGGGAGGGGATACGCAGTATTTT
>TRBJ2-7|many|TRBV7-9|TRBD1
CASSLLGQGPYEQYF
TGTGCCAGCAGCTTACTAGGACAGGGTCCCTACGAGCAGTACTTC